Listed below are T cell receptor beta chains from one sample, sequenced in a study of shared clonotypes between healthy human individuals. The assay was immunoSEQ multiplex PCR, and TCRdb's table has in-frame clones only and misses some. The table has millions of clones, approximately 95% seen once. Material: naive CD4+ T cells from PBMCs. The receptors shown here come from a man younger than 30 in good health. Some clones in this sample may be carry-over from other donors' samples. Each CDR3 is given with its conserved first and last residue. The D gene is left open where the match is weak. Clone size is shown for a subset of rows, as once, few, many or a class of expanded clone.

once	TRBV5-1	TRBJ2-7	-	14	CASSPGSQAYEQYF	TGCGCCAGCAGCCCAGGGTCACAGGCCTACGAGCAGTACTTC
-	TRBV2	TRBJ1-1	-	14	CASSETGLNTEAFF	TGTGCCAGCAGTGAAACGGGGCTCAACACTGAAGCTTTCTTT
-	TRBV29-1	TRBJ1-2	-	12	CSGREFNYGYTF	TGCAGCGGACGGGAGTTCAACTATGGCTACACCTTC
once	TRBV5-4	TRBJ2-5	-	13	CASSFGGRETQYF	TGTGCCAGCAGCTTTGGAGGGAGGGAGACCCAGTACTTC
-	TRBV2	TRBJ2-2	TRBD1	14	CASSRDRATGELFF	TGTGCCAGCAGCCGGGACAGGGCCACCGGGGAGCTGTTTTTT
-	TRBV7-8	TRBJ1-4	TRBD1	14	CASSLGQFNEKLFF	TGTGCCAGCAGCTTGGGACAGTTTAATGAAAAACTGTTTTTT
-	TRBV19	TRBJ1-5	-	14	CASRERYSNQPQHF	TGTGCCAGTAGAGAACGGTATAGCAATCAGCCCCAGCATTTT
-	TRBV30	TRBJ1-4	TRBD1	14	CAWKTQGRGEKLFF	TGTGCCTGGAAGACACAGGGGCGTGGGGAAAAACTGTTTTTT
-	TRBV11-2	TRBJ2-1	-	15	CASSLVTGAYNEQFF	TGTGCCAGCAGCTTAGTGACGGGAGCCTACAATGAGCAGTTCTTC
-	TRBV29-1	TRBJ1-1	-	13	CSVGPASDTEAFF	TGCAGCGTCGGCCCAGCGAGCGATACTGAAGCTTTCTTT
-	TRBV19	TRBJ1-2	-	15	CASSNQTPGRGGYTF	TGTGCCAGTAGCAATCAAACCCCCGGACGGGGTGGCTACACCTTC
-	TRBV5-1	TRBJ2-3	-	14	CASSSRLATDTQYF	TGCGCCAGCAGCTCTAGACTGGCCACAGATACGCAGTATTTT
once	TRBV11-2	TRBJ2-2	-	14	CASSLVVGPGELFF	TGTGCCAGCAGCTTAGTAGTGGGGCCCGGGGAGCTGTTTTTT
-	TRBV9	TRBJ2-1	-	14	CASSQTQGGNEQFF	TGTGCCAGCAGCCAAACTCAAGGGGGGAATGAGCAGTTCTTC
-	TRBV11-2	TRBJ2-7	TRBD2	15	CASSLRVSGGNEQYF	TGTGCCAGCAGCTTGAGGGTTAGCGGGGGGAACGAGCAGTACTTC
-	TRBV30	TRBJ1-2	TRBD1	11	CAWKQGAGYTF	TGTGCCTGGAAACAGGGGGCTGGCTACACCTTC
-	TRBV7-2	TRBJ2-3	-	14	CASTGRGGRDTQYF	TGTGCCAGCACCGGTAGAGGGGGGAGGGATACGCAGTATTTT
-	TRBV28	TRBJ1-2	-	14	CASSYRAEGYGYTF	TGTGCCAGCAGCTACAGGGCGGAGGGGTATGGCTACACCTTC
-	TRBV9	TRBJ2-1	-	15	CASAPTLSSYNEQFF	TGTGCCAGCGCCCCAACGCTAAGCTCCTACAATGAGCAGTTCTTC
-	TRBV4-1	TRBJ1-2	-	15	CASRQGWGQKGGYTF	TGCGCCAGCAGACAGGGTTGGGGGCAAAAAGGTGGCTACACCTTC
-	TRBV5-1	TRBJ2-5	-	13	CASSLQGLETQYF	TGCGCCAGCAGCTTGCAGGGTTTGGAGACCCAGTACTTC
-	TRBV5-1	TRBJ2-1	-	14	CASSFGGSYNEQFF	TGCGCCAGCAGCTTCGGGGGTTCCTACAATGAGCAGTTCTTC
-	TRBV7-3	TRBJ2-1	TRBD2	15	CASSSTTSGYNEQFF	TGTGCCAGCAGCTCCACGACTAGCGGATACAATGAGCAGTTCTTC
once	TRBV7-9	TRBJ2-7	-	14	CASSLGAAFVEQYF	TGTGCCAGCAGCTTAGGTGCCGCCTTTGTCGAGCAGTACTTC
once	TRBV5-1	TRBJ2-1	-	15	CASSVVGVSYNEQFF	TGCGCCAGCAGCGTAGTAGGGGTCTCCTACAATGAGCAGTTCTTC
-	TRBV30	TRBJ2-2	-	14	CAWSTGIMSGELFF	TGTGCCTGGAGTACGGGGATAATGTCCGGGGAGCTGTTTTTT
-	TRBV30	TRBJ1-1	-	12	CAWSVGGTLAFF	TGTGCCTGGAGTGTAGGGGGGACTCTAGCTTTCTTT
-	TRBV9	TRBJ2-1	TRBD2	18	CASSVSSGGKARTNEQFF	TGTGCCAGCAGCGTATCTAGCGGGGGGAAGGCTAGGACAAATGAGCAGTTCTTC
-	TRBV5-4	TRBJ2-1	TRBD2	15	CASTPGTSGHNEQFF	TGTGCCAGCACCCCCGGGACTAGCGGCCACAATGAGCAGTTCTTC
-	TRBV5-6	TRBJ2-1	-	15	CASSFELRSYNEQFF	TGTGCCAGCAGCTTTGAACTGCGCTCCTACAATGAGCAGTTCTTC
once	TRBV13	TRBJ1-1	-	18	CASSLGLVALTGDTEAFF	TGTGCCAGCAGCTTAGGTCTAGTGGCTCTCACCGGGGACACTGAAGCTTTCTTT
-	TRBV14	TRBJ2-7	-	15	CASSQGDSPEYEQYF	TGTGCCAGCAGCCAAGGAGACTCTCCAGAATACGAGCAGTACTTC
-	TRBV11-3	TRBJ2-3	TRBD2	14	CASSLGGSADTQYF	TGTGCCAGCAGCCTGGGAGGGAGCGCAGATACGCAGTATTTT
-	TRBV9	TRBJ2-7	-	14	CASSVSGSSDEQYF	TGTGCCAGCAGCGTTTCGGGATCCTCGGACGAGCAGTACTTC
-	TRBV27	TRBJ1-1	-	16	CASRGRLTSMNTEAFF	TGTGCCAGCAGGGGCCGGCTGACAAGCATGAACACTGAAGCTTTCTTT
-	TRBV7-7	TRBJ2-5	TRBD2	16	CASSPTTGGSAETQYF	TGTGCCAGCAGCCCAACGACGGGAGGGTCAGCAGAGACCCAGTACTTC
-	TRBV15	TRBJ2-7	TRBD2	15	CATSRLGGVRYEQYF	TGTGCCACCAGCAGACTCGGGGGGGTTCGGTACGAGCAGTACTTC
-	TRBV27	TRBJ2-3	TRBD2	16	CASSSGLAGVGGTQYF	TGTGCCAGCAGTTCGGGACTAGCGGGAGTTGGAGGTACGCAGTATTTT
-	TRBV11-1	TRBJ2-5	TRBD2	16	CASSGTSGSFPETQYF	TGTGCCAGCAGCGGGACTAGCGGGAGTTTCCCGGAGACCCAGTACTTC
-	TRBV5-6	TRBJ2-2	-	13	CASTIVETGELFF	TGTGCCAGCACCATTGTGGAAACCGGGGAGCTGTTTTTT
-	TRBV28	TRBJ1-2	-	12	CASSPGIYGYTF	TGTGCCAGCAGTCCCGGGATTTATGGCTACACCTTC
-	TRBV28	TRBJ1-2	-	15	CASSFKITPMYGYTF	TGTGCCAGCAGTTTTAAGATAACTCCTATGTATGGCTACACCTTC
-	TRBV19	TRBJ2-1	TRBD1	15	CASSIPQTGFNEQFF	TGTGCCAGTAGTATACCCCAGACAGGGTTCAATGAGCAGTTCTTC
-	TRBV7-9	TRBJ1-1	-	15	CASSLGPGRSTEAFF	TGTGCCAGCAGCTTAGGCCCAGGGAGGTCCACTGAAGCTTTCTTT
-	TRBV15	TRBJ2-5	-	12	CATSSAQETQYF	TGTGCCACCAGCAGCGCCCAAGAGACCCAGTACTTC
-	TRBV28	TRBJ2-2	-	16	CASSSTSKPITGELFF	TGTGCCAGCAGTTCAACTAGCAAACCCATCACCGGGGAGCTGTTTTTT
once	TRBV20-1	TRBJ2-6	-	11	CSVPGANVLTF	TGCAGTGTTCCCGGGGCCAACGTCCTGACTTTC
-	TRBV9	TRBJ2-1	TRBD1	17	CASSVDRGQGALGEQFF	TGTGCCAGCAGCGTAGATCGGGGACAGGGGGCATTGGGTGAGCAGTTCTTC
-	TRBV9	TRBJ2-3	-	17	CASSVGPAFWDTDTQYF	TGTGCCAGCAGCGTAGGTCCCGCGTTCTGGGACACAGATACGCAGTATTTT
-	TRBV2	TRBJ1-1	TRBD1	15	CASSEQTGSIGVAFF	TGTGCCAGCAGCGAACAGACAGGGTCAATCGGAGTGGCTTTCTTT
-	TRBV6-4	TRBJ1-4	-	15	CASLETPSTNEKLFF	TGTGCCAGCTTAGAGACCCCCTCAACTAATGAAAAACTGTTTTTT
-	TRBV10-1	TRBJ1-1	-	13	CASSSDRNTEAFF	TGCGCCAGCAGCTCCGACAGGAACACTGAAGCTTTCTTT
-	TRBV5-1	TRBJ2-7	-	15	CASSLETTGSYEQYF	TGCGCCAGCAGCTTGGAAACGACAGGTTCCTACGAGCAGTACTTC
-	TRBV4-1	TRBJ1-2	-	14	CASSQETGENPYTF	TGCGCCAGCAGCCAAGAGACGGGTGAAAACCCCTACACCTTC
-	TRBV5-1	TRBJ1-1	TRBD1	15	CASSLWGQGNTEAFF	TGCGCCAGCAGCTTGTGGGGACAGGGGAACACTGAAGCTTTCTTT
-	TRBV2	TRBJ2-7	TRBD1	16	CASSDDRVLRGNEQYF	TGTGCCAGCAGTGACGACAGGGTATTGAGAGGGAACGAGCAGTACTTC
-	TRBV18	TRBJ1-1	-	15	CASSPNRVENTEAFF	TGTGCCAGCTCACCAAACAGGGTGGAGAACACTGAAGCTTTCTTT
-	TRBV10-1	TRBJ2-2	-	18	CASSDLRRQVPNTGELFF	TGCGCCAGCAGTGACCTTAGACGACAGGTACCGAACACCGGGGAGCTGTTTTTT
-	TRBV15	TRBJ2-1	-	13	CATSSQPGNEQFF	TGTGCCACCAGCTCCCAGCCGGGAAATGAGCAGTTCTTC
-	TRBV2	TRBJ2-3	TRBD1	16	CASSTRQGASSGVGNF	TGTGCCAGCAGTACCCGACAGGGGGCCTCAAGCGGGGTTGGGAATTTT